This is a list of T cell receptor beta chains from one sample in a study of Graves' ophthalmopathy and Graves' hyperthyroidism. TCRdb ran MiXCR on the multiplex PCR reads and lists one entry per CDR3 protein. The sample contains hundreds of thousands of distinct CDR3 sequences, about a fifth of which appear only once. The sample comprised peripheral blood. These TCRs come from a young woman with stable Graves' hyperthyroidism. Some clones in this sample may be carry-over from other donors' samples. Each CDR3 is given with its conserved first and last residue. Each record gives: D gene, J gene, clone size, V gene, CDR3 DNA, CDR3 protein. D genes are given only for firm matches. A clone size is listed for some rows: how often the clone was seen (once, few, many), or a class if it is expanded.

D gene: TRBD1; J gene: TRBJ1-1; clone size: many; V gene: TRBV30; CDR3 DNA: TGTGCCTGGACCAGGACAGGGAAGACTGAAGCTTTCTTT; CDR3 protein: CAWTRTGKTEAFF
D gene: .; J gene: TRBJ2-5; clone size: .; V gene: TRBV9; CDR3 DNA: TGTGCCAGCAGCGTAGACAATAACCAAGAGACCCAGTACTTC; CDR3 protein: CASSVDNNQETQYF
D gene: .; J gene: TRBJ1-1; clone size: .; V gene: TRBV5-6; CDR3 DNA: TGTGCCAGCAGCTTGTGGACCTCCACTGAAGCTTTCTTT; CDR3 protein: CASSLWTSTEAFF
D gene: TRBD1; J gene: TRBJ1-6; clone size: many; V gene: TRBV25-1; CDR3 DNA: TGTGCCAGCAGTGAATTCGGACAGGTCGGCTCACCCCTCCACTTT; CDR3 protein: CASSEFGQVGSPLHF
D gene: .; J gene: TRBJ1-1; clone size: .; V gene: TRBV6-2/TRBV6-3; CDR3 DNA: TGTGCCAGCAGTTACGAGACGGGAGAAGCTTTCTTT; CDR3 protein: CASSYETGEAFF
D gene: TRBD2; J gene: TRBJ2-2; clone size: few; V gene: TRBV25-1; CDR3 DNA: TGTGCCAGCAGTGAGGCCCGCGGGGGCACCGGGGAGCTGTTTTTT; CDR3 protein: CASSEARGGTGELFF
D gene: TRBD2; J gene: TRBJ2-7; clone size: many; V gene: TRBV10-3; CDR3 DNA: TGTGCCATCAAGGCTAGCGGGGGGCCCCCCTACGAGCAGTACTTC; CDR3 protein: CAIKASGGPPYEQYF
D gene: TRBD1; J gene: TRBJ1-1; clone size: many; V gene: TRBV4-1; CDR3 DNA: TGCGCCAGCAGCCAGGTGGGACAGGGGGCCCCTGAAGCTTTCTTT; CDR3 protein: CASSQVGQGAPEAFF
D gene: .; J gene: TRBJ1-1; clone size: many; V gene: TRBV10-3; CDR3 DNA: TGTGCCATCAGTGTCAAAGAGAACACTGAAGCTTTCTTT; CDR3 protein: CAISVKENTEAFF
D gene: .; J gene: TRBJ1-5; clone size: many; V gene: TRBV12-3/TRBV12-4; CDR3 DNA: TGTGCCAGCAGTTTATCTGGGCATCAGCCCCAGCATTTT; CDR3 protein: CASSLSGHQPQHF
D gene: .; J gene: TRBJ2-7; clone size: .; V gene: TRBV5-1; CDR3 DNA: TGCGCCAGCAGCTTGGCCGCAACACCTTCCTCCTACGAGCAGTACTTC; CDR3 protein: CASSLAATPSSYEQYF
D gene: .; J gene: TRBJ2-7; clone size: many; V gene: TRBV6-5; CDR3 DNA: TGTGCCAGCAGTTACGTCCAGTCCCACGAGCAGTACTTC; CDR3 protein: CASSYVQSHEQYF
D gene: .; J gene: TRBJ2-2; clone size: .; V gene: TRBV5-1; CDR3 DNA: TGCGCCAGCAGCGTCCGCCAGGGTGGTCGGACCGGGGAGCTGTTTTTT; CDR3 protein: CASSVRQGGRTGELFF
D gene: .; J gene: TRBJ2-2; clone size: many; V gene: TRBV15; CDR3 DNA: TGTGCCACCAGCAGAGATCTGTCGGCGGTTAACACCGGGGAGCTGTTTTTT; CDR3 protein: CATSRDLSAVNTGELFF
D gene: .; J gene: TRBJ1-6; clone size: .; V gene: TRBV9; CDR3 DNA: TGTGCCAGCAGCGTAGCATCGGATTCACCCCTCCACTTT; CDR3 protein: CASSVASDSPLHF
D gene: TRBD1; J gene: TRBJ1-1; clone size: .; V gene: TRBV28; CDR3 DNA: TGTGCCAGCAGTCCTCTCAGGGGGCGCACTAAAGCTTTCTTT; CDR3 protein: CASSPLRGRTKAFF
D gene: TRBD1; J gene: TRBJ2-7; clone size: many; V gene: TRBV5-4; CDR3 DNA: TGTGCCAGCAGCTTGGGCTTACCGGGACAGGGGACCTACGAGCAGTACTTC; CDR3 protein: CASSLGLPGQGTYEQYF
D gene: .; J gene: TRBJ2-5; clone size: many; V gene: TRBV5-1; CDR3 DNA: TGCGCCAGCAGACGGGCGACCCAAGAGACCCAGTACTTC; CDR3 protein: CASRRATQETQYF
D gene: .; J gene: TRBJ1-1; clone size: few; V gene: TRBV2; CDR3 DNA: TGTGCCAGCAGGGGGGCGCAGACCGGCACTGAAGCTTTCTTT; CDR3 protein: CASRGAQTGTEAFF
D gene: TRBD1; J gene: TRBJ2-5; clone size: few; V gene: TRBV15; CDR3 DNA: TGTGCCACCAGCAGACGCATCCCGCAACAGGGGGCGAGAGAGACCCAGTACTTC; CDR3 protein: CATSRRIPQQGARETQYF
D gene: .; J gene: TRBJ2-4; clone size: many; V gene: TRBV2; CDR3 DNA: TGTGCCAGCAGGAATGGGGTAGCCAAAAACATTCAGTACTTC; CDR3 protein: CASRNGVAKNIQYF
D gene: .; J gene: TRBJ1-2; clone size: .; V gene: TRBV9; CDR3 DNA: TGTGCCAGCAGCGATTACGGAGGAAGCGATTATGGCTACACCTTC; CDR3 protein: CASSDYGGSDYGYTF
D gene: TRBD1; J gene: TRBJ2-5; clone size: .; V gene: TRBV20-1; CDR3 DNA: TGCAGTGCTGGACAGGGCCCCAACCAAGAGACCCAGTACTTC; CDR3 protein: CSAGQGPNQETQYF
D gene: .; J gene: TRBJ2-7; clone size: few; V gene: TRBV12-3/TRBV12-4; CDR3 DNA: TGTGCCAGCAGTTCAATTCCCCTTTACGAGCAGTACTTC; CDR3 protein: CASSSIPLYEQYF
D gene: .; J gene: TRBJ1-1; clone size: few; V gene: TRBV5-1; CDR3 DNA: TGCGCCAGCAGCTTGGTAGCAGGGTGGACTGAATCTTTCTTT; CDR3 protein: CASSLVAGWTESFF
D gene: TRBD1; J gene: TRBJ1-5; clone size: .; V gene: TRBV6-1; CDR3 DNA: TGTGCCAGCAGTGCACAACAGGGGACGGGCAATCAGCCCCAGCATTTT; CDR3 protein: CASSAQQGTGNQPQHF
D gene: .; J gene: TRBJ2-3; clone size: once; V gene: TRBV12-3/TRBV12-4; CDR3 DNA: TGTGCCAGCAGTTTTCGGGCAGATACGCAGTATTTT; CDR3 protein: CASSFRADTQYF
D gene: .; J gene: TRBJ2-7; clone size: many; V gene: TRBV6-1; CDR3 DNA: TGTGCCATCGGAGGACCCCGCTCCTACGAGCAGTACTTC; CDR3 protein: CAIGGPRSYEQYF
D gene: .; J gene: TRBJ2-5; clone size: .; V gene: TRBV29-1; CDR3 DNA: TGCAGCGTCCTGCCGCTGCTTCAAGAGACCCAGTACTTC; CDR3 protein: CSVLPLLQETQYF
D gene: TRBD1; J gene: TRBJ2-7; clone size: many; V gene: TRBV20-1; CDR3 DNA: TGCAGTGCTAGAGATACAGGGGTCGAGGAGCAGTACTTC; CDR3 protein: CSARDTGVEEQYF
D gene: .; J gene: TRBJ1-1; clone size: many; V gene: TRBV29-1; CDR3 DNA: TGCAGCGTTGATTACCGTTTGGGACATCATGAAGCTTTCTTT; CDR3 protein: CSVDYRLGHHEAFF
D gene: .; J gene: TRBJ2-7; clone size: many; V gene: TRBV10-3; CDR3 DNA: TGTGCCATCAGTGGATGGGCAGGGATGAACTACGAGCAGTACTTC; CDR3 protein: CAISGWAGMNYEQYF
D gene: .; J gene: TRBJ1-1; clone size: .; V gene: TRBV19; CDR3 DNA: TGTGCCAGTACCAGAGACACCCTGCGCACTGAAGCTTTCTTT; CDR3 protein: CASTRDTLRTEAFF
D gene: .; J gene: TRBJ2-4; clone size: many; V gene: TRBV10-3; CDR3 DNA: TGTGCCATCAGTGGGGATAGCGAAAACATTCAGTACTTC; CDR3 protein: CAISGDSENIQYF
D gene: TRBD2; J gene: TRBJ2-7; clone size: many; V gene: TRBV12-3/TRBV12-4; CDR3 DNA: TGTGCCAGCAGTCCTAGCGGGAGGGCCCCATTTAACGAGCAGTACTTC; CDR3 protein: CASSPSGRAPFNEQYF
D gene: .; J gene: TRBJ1-2; clone size: many; V gene: TRBV5-1; CDR3 DNA: TGCGCCAGCAGCTTGGATATTGGTGGGGTCGATGGCTACACCTTC; CDR3 protein: CASSLDIGGVDGYTF
D gene: TRBD1; J gene: TRBJ1-1; clone size: .; V gene: TRBV6-1; CDR3 DNA: TGTGCCAGCAGTGAAGTTCAGGGGGACACTGAAGCTTTCTTT; CDR3 protein: CASSEVQGDTEAFF
D gene: .; J gene: TRBJ1-5; clone size: many; V gene: TRBV12-3/TRBV12-4; CDR3 DNA: TGTGCCAGCAGTTTTAGGGATAGCAATCAGCCCCAGCATTTT; CDR3 protein: CASSFRDSNQPQHF
D gene: TRBD1; J gene: TRBJ1-2; clone size: many; V gene: TRBV6-1; CDR3 DNA: TGTGCCAGCAGTGAAGACGGACAGGGTAGCTACACCTTC; CDR3 protein: CASSEDGQGSYTF
D gene: TRBD1; J gene: TRBJ2-2; clone size: .; V gene: TRBV11-3; CDR3 DNA: TGTGCCAGCAGCACGGACAGGGCGTTCGGCGGGGAGCTGTTTTTT; CDR3 protein: CASSTDRAFGGELFF
D gene: .; J gene: TRBJ1-1; clone size: few; V gene: TRBV7-9; CDR3 DNA: TGTGCCAGCAGCTTACTGGGGCGCGGGGACACTGAAGCTTTCTTT; CDR3 protein: CASSLLGRGDTEAFF
D gene: .; J gene: TRBJ1-5; clone size: many; V gene: TRBV6-1; CDR3 DNA: TGTGCCAGCAGTGGGGTAGGGGGTATTGAGCCCCAGCATTTT; CDR3 protein: CASSGVGGIEPQHF
D gene: TRBD1; J gene: TRBJ2-7; clone size: .; V gene: TRBV6-2/TRBV6-3; CDR3 DNA: TGTGCCAGCAGCTACCCCCGGGACAGGGACGACTACGAGCAGTACTTC; CDR3 protein: CASSYPRDRDDYEQYF
D gene: TRBD1; J gene: TRBJ1-6; clone size: many; V gene: TRBV15; CDR3 DNA: TGTGCCACCAGCAGAGACCCTGCAGGGGGCGGTTCACCCCTCCACTTT; CDR3 protein: CATSRDPAGGGSPLHF